This T cell receptor beta chain appears in the sequencing data of a study of breast tumors, draining lymph nodes, adjacent tissues. Study conclusions and caveats: The data were judged consistent with most tumor T cells coming from lymph node and expanding in tumor. That most tumor T cells come from lymph nodes remained unproven. Luminal-like breast cancer showed significantly higher tumor–nontumor repertoire similarity than basal-like. Compared with lymph nodes, tumors were less diverse; compared with nontumor tissue, more.

As regards this clonotype: The antigen is unknown.

Samples came from axillary lymph nodes draining the breast cancer. TCRdb independently ran MiXCR on the multiplex PCR reads; one entry per CDR3 protein. The sample has 270,000 or so distinct CDR3 sequences, over 25% seen once. The V and J ends lost 5 bases and 7 bases, in that order; junction bases with no gene match: 3. Germline V lookup: CDR1 SGHNT, CDR2 YENEEA. The length of the CDR3 is 13 residues. This chain connects TRBV11-3 to TRBJ2-4; 9 positions match TRBD1. This TCR was sampled from a female donor with breast cancer. Some clones in this sample may be carry-over from other donors' samples. What was sequenced was axillary lymph node tissue. CDR3 amino acids: CASSRTGVNIQYF. Written as DNA, the CDR3 is TGTGCCAGCAGCCGGACAGGGGTTAACATTCAGTACTTC.